Shown below are 6 T cell receptor beta chains from a single sample sequenced in a study of CD8+ T cells in alopecia areata. Extracted RNA was reverse transcribed, and the resulting cDNA served as sequencing template. Sequencing was performed with immunoSEQ multiplex PCR; in TCRdb, only in-frame clones are kept and a portion is missing. This table holds 150,000 to 200,000 clones, 50% to 70% found once. Sequencing was performed on CD4+ T cells sorted from blood, taken at week 0. The receptors originated from a human donor with alopecia areata.

Only a few counts were recorded for this clone. This rearrangement joins TRBV10-3 to TRBJ2-5; D remains ambiguous. Germline V gives CDR1 ENHRY, CDR2 SYGVKD. This CDR3 has 11 amino acids. With 3 bases removed from V and 1 base from J, the gap between germline ends came to 0 bases. The CDR3 coding sequence is TGTGCCATCAGTGACCAAGAGACCCAGTACTTC. Translation: CAISDQETQYF.

V and J are TRBV2 and TRBJ1-5; TRBD1 is a possible D gene (5 bases). Looked up from germline, CDR1 is SNHLY and CDR2 is FYNNEI. This CDR3 has 15 residues. With 6 bases removed from V and 0 bases from J, the gap between germline ends came to 12 bases. The CDR3 DNA reads as TGTGCCAGCAGGCCGGCAGGGTTTAGCAATCAGCCCCAGCATTTT. It translates to CASRPAGFSNQPQHF.

The rearrangement joins TRBV4-1 to TRBJ2-1; D is ambiguous. V lost 3 bases and J 6 bases, leaving 12 bases between the germline ends. CDR3 length: 14 amino acids. From germline, CDR1 is MGHRA and CDR2 YSYEKL. CDR3 in amino acids: CASSHGSGLNEQFF. The CDR3 bases are TGCGCCAGCAGCCACGGTTCGGGTCTCAATGAGCAGTTCTTC.

The rearrangement uses TRBV29-1 and TRBJ1-5; TRBD1 agrees at 8 bases. CDR3 length equals 14 residues. Germline CDR1 and CDR2: SQVTM and ANQGSEA. The V gene end was trimmed by 5 bases and the J gene end by 1 base; junction bases not matched to a gene: 4. The CDR3 spells CSVLAGGSNQPQHF. Here the CDR3 DNA reads TGCAGCGTTTTGGCAGGGGGCAGCAATCAGCCCCAGCATTTT.

The chain joins TRBV30 to TRBJ1-1; TRBD1 is a possible D gene (6 bases). CDR1 and CDR2 (germline): GTSNPN, SVGIG (reference sequence). CDR3 size: 13 residues. The ends were cut back, 5 bases at V and 1 base at J, with 11 bases in the middle. CDR3 bases: TGTGCCTGGGAGACAGGAACGAACACTGAAGCTTTCTTT. It encodes CAWETGTNTEAFF.

The gene calls are TRBV29-1 and TRBJ1-1; D is unclear. Germline V gene sequence: CDR1 SQVTM, CDR2 ANQGSEA. The ends were cut back, 7 bases at V and 5 bases at J, with 5 bases in the middle. This CDR3 has 9 amino acids. CDR3 loop: CSGPTEAFF. DNA for the CDR3: TGCAGCGGCCCTACTGAAGCTTTCTTT.